This T cell receptor (beta chain) appears in the sequencing data of a study of immune evolution from preneoplasia to lung adenocarcinoma. Regarding this clone: Its antigen is undetermined.

Each case's diagnosis was confirmed by two pathologists on H&E. Data came from immunoSEQ multiplex PCR; TCRdb stores just in-frame clones and leaves some out. The repertoire holds fewer than 9,000 clones, with roughly four fifths as singletons. Whole-study results and caveats: From normal lung to invasive adenocarcinoma, top clone frequencies appeared to decrease.

This CDR3 has 17 residues. Germline V gene sequence: CDR1 SGDLS, CDR2 YYNGEE. Trimming at V came to 4 bases and at J to 0 bases, leaving 5 bases not matched to a gene. The clonotype originates from a person aged 45 to 69 with lung adenocarcinoma. The sequenced sample consisted of FFPE invasive lung adenocarcinoma tissue. This chain uses TRBV9 with TRBJ2-5; 14 nucleotides agree with TRBD2. The CDR3 sequence: CASSPSGLAGDQETQYF. CDR3 bases: TGTGCCAGCAGCCCCTCGGGACTAGCGGGAGACCAAGAGACCCAGTACTTC.